This record concerns one TCR beta chain sequence. Its antigen is not known. This sample is drawn from a study of T cells after yellow fever vaccination. Whole-study findings and limits: The bulk population could contribute abundant contaminating clonotypes to FACS-sorted repertoires. The booster response re-showed most primary clones: approximately 95% CD4, approximately 90% CD8. A minor fraction of clonotypes spanned both CD4 and CD8 compartments.

CDR3 length: 11 amino acids. Per germline, CDR1 MGHDK and CDR2 SYGVNS. With V trimmed by 6 bases and J by 7 bases, 2 bases remained unmatched. TCR cDNA, made by 5'RACE template switching, carried an added universal primer site and UMIs. TCRdb re-derived calls from the 5' RACE reads in MiXCR, one entry per CDR3 protein. Of around 350,000 distinct CDR3 sequences listed, 11% were seen once; the top ten hold around 19%. This specimen was PBMCs, taken on the day of the first yellow fever vaccination. The receptor's source is a young man who received the YFV17D yellow fever vaccine. V usage is TRBV25-1 and J usage is TRBJ1-2, with 7 bases matching TRBD1. CDR3 in DNA: TGTGCCAGCAGGCAGGGGGTTGGCTACACCTTC. Amino acids: CASRQGVGYTF.